This TCR beta chain was captured in a study of T-cell reconstitution after alpha-beta-depleted transplantation in children. The V gene's germline CDR1 is DFQATT and CDR2 SNEGSKA (reference sequence). The CDR3 totals 17 residues. Trimming left V 2 bases short and J 1 base short, with 20 bases between. With regard to this clonotype: Its antigen is still unknown.

Study outcomes and limitations: Newly made T cells mostly supplied T-cell counts and diversity one year after transplant.

During its preparation, the TCRbeta library received unique molecular identifiers. TCRdb re-called the PCR reads through MiXCR, storing one row per CDR3 protein. Of hundreds of thousands of distinct CDR3 sequences listed, about 24% are singletons. The chain couples TRBV20-1 to TRBJ1-2; D uncertain. The receptor's source is a female patient aged 2-9 years who had a stem cell transplant for congenital amegakaryocytic thrombocytopenia, so the T cells may come from the graft donor. Source: PBMCs, mostly from graft donor cells, taken 360 days after TCRalphabeta/CD19-depleted stem cell transplant. The DNA of the CDR3 is TGCAGTGCTAGATCCCGGACCGTGGAGAATATTAACTATGGCTACACCTTC. Translating gives CSARSRTVENINYGYTF.